A selection of T cell receptor beta chains follows, all from one sample in a study of shared T cell receptors in the human thymus. Data came from immunoSEQ multiplex PCR; TCRdb stores just in-frame clones and leaves some out. There are hundreds of thousands of clones in the sample; approximately 87% occur only once, and over 0.008% lies in the top ten. The same sample was also studied in work on human thymus T cells.

Source material: thymocytes. These receptors all come from a boy in the first two years of life with a congenital heart defect. CDR3s include the opening cysteine and the closing phenylalanine or tryptophan. Each record gives: J gene, V gene, clone size, CDR3 protein. The size of a clone is reported for some rows only, either as once, few or many, or as a class for expanded clones.

>TRBJ2-1|TRBV18|once
CASSPNRQAEANEQFF
>TRBJ2-7|TRBV11-2|once
CASSFRPSTGLPRSEQYF
>TRBJ2-1|TRBV10-1|.
CASSESGQDHPYNEQFF
>TRBJ2-7|TRBV4-3|.
CASSPGQGTYEQYF
>TRBJ2-3|TRBV5-1|once
CASSFPQGRSGGPSTDTQYF
>TRBJ1-5|TRBV7-9|.
CASSWGQDSNQPQHF
>TRBJ2-3|TRBV4-2|.
CASSQSGGADTQYF
>TRBJ2-1|TRBV11-3|.
CASSFLPSSYNEQFF
>TRBJ1-6|TRBV4-2|.
CASSQGQVYNSPLHF
>TRBJ2-5|TRBV30|.
CAWSVSVSETQYF
>TRBJ2-7|TRBV21-1|.
CASSARNRVEQYF
>TRBJ2-3|TRBV7-9|.
CASSLILTSGESDTQYF
>TRBJ2-6|TRBV5-1|.
CASSSGIDRGKPSGANVLTF
>TRBJ2-3|TRBV5-1|once
CASSQGAAGLPNSTDTQYF
>TRBJ1-2|TRBV28|.
CASGVPDGERPYGYTF